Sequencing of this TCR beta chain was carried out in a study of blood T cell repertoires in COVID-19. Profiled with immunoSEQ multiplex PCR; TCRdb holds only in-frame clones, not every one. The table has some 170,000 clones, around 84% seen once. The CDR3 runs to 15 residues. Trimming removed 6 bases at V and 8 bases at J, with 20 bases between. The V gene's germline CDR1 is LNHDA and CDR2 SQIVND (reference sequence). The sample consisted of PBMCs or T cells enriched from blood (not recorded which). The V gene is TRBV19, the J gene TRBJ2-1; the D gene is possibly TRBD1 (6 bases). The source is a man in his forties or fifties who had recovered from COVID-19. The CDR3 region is CASRGAGVVSDEQFF. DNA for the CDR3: TGTGCCAGTAGAGGGGCAGGGGTGGTCAGTGATGAGCAGTTCTTC.